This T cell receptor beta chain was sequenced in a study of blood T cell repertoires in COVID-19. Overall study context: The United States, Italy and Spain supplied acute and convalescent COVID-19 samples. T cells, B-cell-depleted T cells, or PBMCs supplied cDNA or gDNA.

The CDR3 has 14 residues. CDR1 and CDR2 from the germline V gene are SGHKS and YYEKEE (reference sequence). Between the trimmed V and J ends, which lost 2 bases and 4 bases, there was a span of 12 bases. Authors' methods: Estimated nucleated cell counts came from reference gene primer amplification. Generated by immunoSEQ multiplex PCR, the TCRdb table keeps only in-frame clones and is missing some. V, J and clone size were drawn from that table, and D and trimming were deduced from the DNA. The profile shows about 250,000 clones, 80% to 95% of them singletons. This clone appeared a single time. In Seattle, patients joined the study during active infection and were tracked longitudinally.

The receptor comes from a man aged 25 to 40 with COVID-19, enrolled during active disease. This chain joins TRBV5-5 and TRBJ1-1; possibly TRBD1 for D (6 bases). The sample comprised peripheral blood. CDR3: CASSLPRGGTEAFF. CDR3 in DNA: TGTGCCAGCAGCTTACCGAGGGGGGGCACTGAAGCTTTCTTT. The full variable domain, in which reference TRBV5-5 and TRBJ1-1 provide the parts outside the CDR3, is DAGVTQSPTHLIKTRGQQVTLRCSPISGHKSVSWYQQVLGQGPQFIFQYYEKEERGRGNFPDRFSARQFPNYSSELNVNALLLGDSALYLCASSLPRGGTEAFFGQGTRLTVV.